Presented here are 18 T cell receptor beta chains from one specimen sequenced in a study of blood T cell repertoires in COVID-19. This table comes from immunoSEQ multiplex PCR, and its TCRdb copy is limited to in-frame clones, with some not included. The sample gives about 74,000 clones, 70% to 90% of which show up once; 2.5% to 3% is in the top ten. Material: peripheral blood. Receptors originate from a man between 65 and 85 years old with active or convalescent COVID-19.

This clone was seen just once. The V and J genes are TRBV5-4 and TRBJ2-4; TRBD1 matches at 9 bases. Trimming at V came to 2 bases and at J to 1 base, leaving 4 bases not matched to a gene. The CDR3 is 16 amino acids. Germline V gives CDR1 SGHNT, CDR2 YYREEE (reference sequence). This CDR3 reads CASSFPTGGAKNIQYF. The CDR3 DNA reads as TGTGCCAGCAGCTTCCCGACAGGGGGGGCCAAAAACATTCAGTACTTC.

The chain couples TRBV18 to TRBJ1-2; 7 positions match TRBD1. CDR1 is KGHSH and CDR2 is LQKENI in the germline V gene. This CDR3 spans 13 amino acids. V shed 3 bases and J 8 bases; nucleotides not matched to a gene: 6. Written as DNA, the CDR3 is TGTGCCAGCTCACCCGACAGGGAAAGAGGCTACACCTTC. It encodes CASSPDRERGYTF.

V gene TRBV5-1 combines with J gene TRBJ2-1, with a possible D match to TRBD1 (6 bases). CDR3 size: 16 residues. Trimming removed 3 bases from V and 2 bases from J, with 15 bases in between. Germline assignment: CDR1 SGHRS and CDR2 YFSETQ. Written as DNA, the CDR3 is TGCGCCAGCAGCTCGGGGATGGACAGAGCCTACAATGAGCAGTTCTTC. It translates to CASSSGMDRAYNEQFF.

This chain connects TRBV19 to TRBJ1-6; D not resolved. The V end lost 3 bases, the J end lost 10 bases, and 7 bases lay between the germline ends. The germline CDR1 and CDR2 sequences are LNHDA and SQIVND (reference sequence). The CDR3 sequence is 12 residues long. CDR3 amino acids: CASSMAGSPLHF. In nucleotides, the CDR3 is TGTGCCAGTAGTATGGCAGGATCACCCCTCCACTTT.

This chain links TRBV29-1 with TRBJ1-1; D perhaps matches TRBD1 (5 bases). This CDR3 has 14 amino acids. Trimming stripped 5 bases from V and 3 bases from J, with 16 bases between. Germline lookup yields CDR1 SQVTM and CDR2 ANQGSEA. This CDR3 reads CSVIVNRLDTEAFF. DNA of the CDR3: TGCAGCGTTATAGTAAACAGGTTAGACACTGAAGCTTTCTTT. Variable domain in full (rest from reference TRBV29-1 and TRBJ1-1): SAVISQKPSRDICQRGTSLTIQCQVDSQVTMMFWYRQQPGQSLTLIATANQGSEATYESGFVIDKFPISRPNLTFSTLTVSNMSPEDSSIYLCSVIVNRLDTEAFFGQGTRLTVV.

The gene calls are TRBV15 and TRBJ2-7; possibly TRBD2 for D (5 bases). The CDR3 has 14 residues. Trimming cost V 0 bases and J 6 bases, with 12 bases left between them. Per germline, CDR1 LNHNV and CDR2 YYDKDF (reference sequence). Here the CDR3 reads CATSRDQEAAEQYF. CDR3 DNA sequence: TGTGCCACCAGCAGAGATCAGGAGGCTGCCGAGCAGTACTTC.

The CDR3 loop is CASSPRGSGVDNEQFF. The CDR3, as DNA: TGTGCCAGCAGCCCGCGGGGTAGCGGGGTTGACAATGAGCAGTTCTTC. The chain employs TRBV3-1 (or the pseudogene TRBV3-2) and TRBJ2-1; 8 bases agree with TRBD2. V trimming: 4 bases; J trimming: 5 bases; junction bases outside the gene matches: 10. This CDR3 spans 16 amino acids. Germline lookup yields CDR1 LGHDT and CDR2 YNNKEL (reference sequence).

The chain uses TRBV5-1 and TRBJ2-3; D is undetermined. This CDR3 comprises 12 residues. The V gene lost 4 bases and the J gene lost 4 bases, with 7 bases spanning the gap. Germline-derived CDR1 and CDR2 are SGHRS and YFSETQ. Written as DNA, the CDR3 is TGCGCCAGCAGCACAACCGCAGATACGCAGTATTTT. As protein: CASSTTADTQYF.

The chain couples TRBV20-1 to TRBJ1-5; D ambiguous. This CDR3 spans 12 amino acids. Germline V gene lookup returns CDR1 DFQATT and CDR2 SNEGSKA (reference sequence). Trimming shortened V by 3 bases and J by 6 bases, and 9 bases separated the two germline ends. This chain's CDR3 is CSASTAIQPQHF. DNA for the CDR3: TGCAGTGCTAGTACAGCAATTCAGCCCCAGCATTTT.

The chain uses TRBV5-5 and TRBJ1-2; the D is unclear. The germline V and J ends were trimmed by 0 bases and 8 bases, with 11 bases remaining between them. Germline CDR1 SGHKS, CDR2 YYEKEE (reference sequence). The CDR3 runs to 13 residues. Here the CDR3 DNA reads TGTGCCAGCAGCTTGGATCTGTCTATCGGCTACACCTTC. Its protein product is CASSLDLSIGYTF. Filled out from reference TRBV5-5 and TRBJ1-2, the complete variable domain reads DAGVTQSPTHLIKTRGQQVTLRCSPISGHKSVSWYQQVLGQGPQFIFQYYEKEERGRGNFPDRFSARQFPNYSSELNVNALLLGDSALYLCASSLDLSIGYTFGSGTRLTVV.

The count of this clone is one. This rearrangement joins TRBV28 to TRBJ2-5, with D tentatively TRBD2 (7 bases). The CDR3 covers 15 residues. Germline-derived CDR1 and CDR2 are MDHEN and SYDVKM. V gave up 1 base and J gave up 5 bases, with 14 bases separating them. The CDR3 region is CASSLSRGAGETQYF. CDR3 bases: TGTGCCAGCAGTTTATCCCGGGGGGCTGGGGAGACCCAGTACTTC.

The chain uses TRBV5-1 and TRBJ2-3; 15 bases agree with TRBD2. The CDR3 covers 18 residues. Germline values: CDR1 SGHRS, CDR2 YFSETQ. V lost 3 bases, J lost 0 bases, and 5 bases stayed unmatched. The CDR3 sequence: CASSSGLAGGTSTDTQYF. The CDR3 nucleotides are TGCGCCAGCAGCTCGGGACTAGCGGGGGGAACTAGCACAGATACGCAGTATTTT.

The chain is built from TRBV5-4 and TRBJ2-1; TRBD2 agrees at 13 bases. CDR3 length: 15 amino acids. Per germline, CDR1 SGHNT and CDR2 YYREEE (reference sequence). J lost 7 bases, V lost 3 bases, and 4 bases had no gene match. The CDR3 reads CASSSWTSGRNEQFF. For the CDR3, the DNA is TGTGCCAGCAGCTCGTGGACTAGCGGGAGAAATGAGCAGTTCTTC.

J is TRBJ1-2 and V is TRBV7-8; D is possibly TRBD1 (6 bases). V shed 0 bases and J shed 4 bases, with 9 bases lying between them. CDR3 length: 14 amino acids. Germline V gene lookup returns CDR1 SGHVS and CDR2 FQNEAQ. CDR3 sequence (DNA): TGTGCCAGCAGCTTAGCCCAGGGGAGCTATGGCTACACCTTC. This gives the protein CASSLAQGSYGYTF.

The chain recombines TRBV3-1 (or the pseudogene TRBV3-2) with TRBJ1-4; possible D gene TRBD1, 5 bases. The CDR3 is made up of 14 amino acids. V lost 2 bases and J lost 5, with 9 bases in between. Germline V CDR1 and CDR2: LGHDT, YNNKEL (reference sequence). This CDR3 is CASSQKAGNEKLFF. The CDR3 DNA is TGTGCCAGCAGCCAAAAGGCAGGGAATGAAAAACTGTTTTTT.

The V gene is TRBV6-6, the J gene TRBJ2-5, with D perhaps matching TRBD2 (5 bases). The germline V gene encodes CDR1 MNHNY and CDR2 SVGAGI (reference sequence). The CDR3 spans 12 residues. Between the trimmed V and J ends, which lost 4 bases and 4 bases, there was a span of 7 bases. The CDR3 sequence is CASSSSSETQYF. The CDR3 nucleotides read TGTGCCAGCAGTTCTAGCTCAGAGACCCAGTACTTC.

This chain joins TRBV7-9 and TRBJ2-4; TRBD2 is a possible D gene (6 bases). The germline V gene encodes CDR1 SEHNR and CDR2 FQNEAQ (reference sequence). The CDR3 contains 14 residues. Trimming shortened V by 2 bases and J by 8 bases, and 13 bases separated the two germline ends. CDR3 sequence: CASSLMGSGDIQYF. CDR3 DNA: TGTGCCAGCAGCTTAATGGGTTCGGGAGACATTCAGTACTTC.

The chain joins TRBV6-5 to TRBJ2-3; 8 nucleotides align to TRBD2. Germline loops: CDR1 MNHEY, CDR2 SVGAGI. This CDR3 contains 15 residues. Trimming removed 2 bases from V and 5 bases from J; junction bases left unmatched: 6. The CDR3, as DNA: TGTGCCAGCAGTTACCAAGCGGGAGAGGTAGATACGCAGTATTTT. As protein: CASSYQAGEVDTQYF.